This is a list of T cell receptor beta chains from one sample in a study of blood T cell repertoires in COVID-19. Sequenced by immunoSEQ multiplex PCR; TCRdb stores in-frame clones only, minus some. The table has hundreds of thousands of clones, 87% seen once; the top ten hold 6% to 7%. Material: peripheral blood. The receptors shown here come from a woman between 50 and 59 years old with COVID-19, enrolled during active disease. Both conserved end residues are part of each CDR3. D genes are given only for firm matches. Expanded clones get a size class; other rows say once, few or many, or leave the size out.

>TRBJ1-5|TRBV2|TRBD1|.|15
CASRGQGILAGPQHF
TGTGCCAGCAGGGGACAGGGTATTTTGGCAGGGCCCCAGCATTTT
>TRBJ1-2|TRBV29-1|.|.|13
CSVVLGASYGYTF
TGCAGCGTTGTTTTGGGGGCCTCTTATGGCTACACCTTC
>TRBJ1-3|TRBV11-3|.|.|14
CASSSWLQGNTIYF
TGTGCCAGCAGCTCGTGGCTGCAGGGAAACACCATATATTTT
>TRBJ2-5|TRBV27|.|once|15
CASSYSPASQETQYF
TGTGCCAGCAGTTACTCCCCGGCTAGCCAAGAGACCCAGTACTTC
>TRBJ2-7|TRBV5-4|.|.|15
CASSLPTVRDYEQYF
TGTGCCAGCAGCCTTCCGACAGTCCGAGACTACGAGCAGTACTTC
>TRBJ1-2|TRBV25-1|.|once|13
CASSGQAQDGYTF
TGTGCCAGCAGTGGACAGGCGCAGGATGGCTACACCTTC
>TRBJ2-3|TRBV19|.|.|14
CATSDRGHTDTQYF
TGTGCCACCTCGGACAGAGGCCACACAGATACGCAGTATTTT
>TRBJ1-1|TRBV7-2|.|.|15
CASSPTVGGRTEAFF
TGTGCCAGCAGCCCCACTGTTGGAGGGCGCACTGAAGCTTTCTTT
>TRBJ1-2|TRBV7-9|.|.|14
CASSLQGRNYGYTF
TGTGCCAGCAGCTTACAGGGGCGCAACTATGGCTACACCTTC
>TRBJ2-7|TRBV4-3|TRBD2|few|15
CASSQVGLAGGEQYF
TGCGCCAGCAGCCAAGTTGGGTTGGCGGGAGGCGAGCAGTACTTC
>TRBJ2-1|TRBV12-3/TRBV12-4|TRBD1|.|13
CASIGGPYNEQFF
TGTGCCAGCATAGGGGGCCCATACAATGAGCAGTTCTTC
>TRBJ1-3|TRBV6-6|.|.|15
CASSYEGYSGNTIYF
TGTGCCAGCAGTTACGAGGGTTACTCTGGAAACACCATATATTTT
>TRBJ2-1|TRBV6-5|.|.|11
CASRDYNEQFF
TGTGCCAGCCGGGATTACAATGAGCAGTTCTTC
>TRBJ1-3|TRBV5-1|.|few|13
CASWALAGNTIYF
TGCGCCAGCTGGGCCCTGGCTGGAAACACCATATATTTT
>TRBJ2-7|TRBV28|TRBD2|.|12
CASSRRERGQYF
TGTGCCAGCTCACGGCGGGAGAGGGGTCAGTACTTC
>TRBJ1-1|TRBV24-1|TRBD1|.|13
CATSDPGQGEAFF
TGTGCCACCAGTGACCCGGGACAGGGAGAAGCTTTCTTT
>TRBJ2-5|TRBV30|.|.|13
CAWSAQAQETQYF
TGTGCCTGGAGTGCGCAGGCTCAAGAGACCCAGTACTTC
>TRBJ2-3|TRBV7-9|TRBD2|.|16
CASSYGLAGGTDTQYF
TGTGCCAGCAGCTACGGACTAGCGGGAGGAACAGATACGCAGTATTTT
>TRBJ1-6|TRBV11-2|TRBD1|.|15
CASSIGTDPDSPLHF
TGTGCCAGCAGCATCGGGACAGACCCAGATTCACCCCTCCACTTT
>TRBJ2-7|TRBV6-6|TRBD2|.|13
CASSWGTSVEQYF
TGTGCCAGCAGTTGGGGGACTAGTGTTGAGCAGTACTTC
>TRBJ2-7|TRBV10-3|.|.|13
CAISESLAHEQYF
TGTGCCATCAGTGAGTCCCTAGCCCACGAGCAGTACTTC
>TRBJ2-5|TRBV14|TRBD2|.|18
CASSQDLKRTSLQETQYF
TGTGCCAGCAGCCAAGACCTTAAAAGGACTAGCCTCCAAGAGACCCAGTACTTC
>TRBJ2-1|TRBV24-1|.|.|13
CATSDTDRNEQFF
TGTGCCACCAGTGACACCGACAGAAATGAGCAGTTCTTC
>TRBJ2-7|TRBV3-1/TRBV3-2|.|.|12
CASSVDLFEQYF
TGTGCCAGCAGCGTGGACTTATTTGAGCAGTACTTC
>TRBJ2-3|TRBV7-2|.|.|15
CASSVRLVSPDTQYF
TGTGCCAGCAGCGTGAGACTAGTTTCCCCAGATACGCAGTATTTT
>TRBJ1-2|TRBV6-4|TRBD1|.|15
CASSDSGDRAYGYTF
TGTGCCAGCAGTGACTCCGGCGACAGGGCGTATGGCTACACCTTC
>TRBJ1-2|TRBV12-3/TRBV12-4|.|.|12
CASSFDSYGYTF
TGTGCCAGCAGTTTCGACAGCTATGGCTACACCTTC
>TRBJ2-5|TRBV11-3|TRBD1|.|16
CASSLEGGQRRETQYF
TGTGCCAGCAGCTTAGAAGGGGGACAGCGTAGAGAGACCCAGTACTTC
>TRBJ2-3|TRBV11-2|.|.|14
CASSWTPSWDTQYF
TGTGCCAGCAGCTGGACACCTTCTTGGGATACGCAGTATTTT
>TRBJ2-7|TRBV6-2/TRBV6-3|.|.|13
CASSFYPEYEQYF
TGTGCCAGCAGTTTTTATCCAGAATACGAGCAGTACTTC